This T cell receptor (beta chain) was recovered during a study of blood T cell repertoires in COVID-19. Looking at the study overall: The United States, Italy and Spain provided the acute and convalescent COVID-19 samples. Nucleic acid was either cDNA or gDNA, and it came from T cells, B-cell-depleted T cells, or PBMCs.

Assay used: immunoSEQ multiplex PCR; TCRdb lists only in-frame clones, some missing. The data hold about 150,000 clones, with roughly 80% observed a single time. Germline V CDR1 and CDR2: SQVTM, ANQGSEA. The CDR3 consists of 13 residues. Trimming stripped 4 bases from V and 5 bases from J, with 11 bases between. The chain has TRBV29-1 and TRBJ1-4, with a weak D call TRBD1 (5 bases). This TCR was recovered from a human donor in a cohort sampled during active COVID-19. Sequenced: peripheral blood. Written as DNA, the CDR3 is TGCAGCGTTGCTGTGGGGGGAAATGAAAAACTGTTTTTT. Its protein product is CSVAVGGNEKLFF.